This passage covers 6 T cell receptor beta chains from one sample sequenced in a study of control samples from healthy donors and cancer patients. Sequencing used immunoSEQ multiplex PCR; TCRdb keeps in-frame clones, though not all of them. The sample has 98,000 or so clones; about nine tenths are singletons. The material sequenced was blood. Receptors were obtained from a woman in her 70s in good health.

The chain employs TRBV6-5 and TRBJ1-2; perhaps TRBD1 as D (6 bases). This CDR3 spans 14 amino acids. Germline CDR1 is MNHEY and CDR2 is SVGAGI. The V end lost 6 bases, the J end lost 2 bases, and 13 bases lay between the germline ends. CDR3 nucleotides: TGTGCCAGCAGGCCGACAGGAGCAAACTATGGCTACACCTTC. Its translation is CASRPTGANYGYTF.

V usage is TRBV12-3 or TRBV12-4 and J usage is TRBJ2-1; D perhaps matches TRBD1 (5 bases). The germline V and J ends were trimmed by 5 bases and 10 bases, with 12 bases remaining between them. CDR3 length: 12 amino acids. The CDR3 here is CASSPRVYEQFF. CDR3 coding DNA: TGTGCCAGCAGTCCCAGGGTGTACGAGCAGTTCTTC.

This clone was counted a few times. The V and J genes are TRBV5-4 and TRBJ1-3; no clear D gene. In germline, CDR1 is SGHNT, CDR2 YYREEE (reference sequence). The CDR3 is made up of 15 amino acids. Trimming took 4 bases from V and 2 from J, leaving 13 bases between them. CDR3 nucleotide sequence: TGTGCCAGCAGCCCCGGCTCCCACGCTGGAAACACCATATATTTT. This sequence encodes CASSPGSHAGNTIYF.

The chain employs TRBV6-6 and TRBJ2-3, with 13 bases fitting TRBD2. V lost 2 bases and J lost 2; bases outside the gene matches: 1. The CDR3 contains 16 residues. The V gene's germline CDR1 is MNHNY and CDR2 SVGAGI (reference sequence). The CDR3 is CASSYTSGGATDTQYF. In DNA, the CDR3 is TGTGCCAGCAGTTACACTAGCGGGGGGGCCACAGATACGCAGTATTTT.

V and J are TRBV12-5 and TRBJ1-1; D gene unclear. This CDR3 has 15 residues. Germline CDR1 LGHNT, CDR2 FRNRAP. The V end was cut by 6 bases, the J end by 0 bases, with 14 bases between. CDR3 residues: CASGPGRDVNTEAFF. The CDR3 nucleotides read TGTGCTAGTGGCCCCGGCCGGGATGTGAACACTGAAGCTTTCTTT.

This chain links TRBV6-5 with TRBJ1-2; D is undetermined. With 4 bases removed from V and 0 bases from J, the gap between germline ends came to 9 bases. CDR1 is MNHEY, CDR2 SVGAGI, per germline. The CDR3 has 14 amino acids. CDR3 DNA sequence: TGTGCCAGCAGTTTGGCAGGTTCTAACTATGGCTACACCTTC. As protein: CASSLAGSNYGYTF.